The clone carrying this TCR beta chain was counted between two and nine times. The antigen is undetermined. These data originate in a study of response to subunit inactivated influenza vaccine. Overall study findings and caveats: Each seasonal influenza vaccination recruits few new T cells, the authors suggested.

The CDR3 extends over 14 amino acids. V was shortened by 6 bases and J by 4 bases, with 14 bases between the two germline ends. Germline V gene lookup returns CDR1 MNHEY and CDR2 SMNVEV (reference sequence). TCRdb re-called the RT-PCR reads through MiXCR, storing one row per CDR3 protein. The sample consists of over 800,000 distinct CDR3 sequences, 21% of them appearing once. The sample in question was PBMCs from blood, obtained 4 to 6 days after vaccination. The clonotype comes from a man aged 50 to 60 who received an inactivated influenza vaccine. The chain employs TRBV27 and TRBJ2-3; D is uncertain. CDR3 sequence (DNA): TGTGCCAGCAGCCAGTTAGTACGGTCAGATACGCAGTATTTT. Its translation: CASSQLVRSDTQYF.